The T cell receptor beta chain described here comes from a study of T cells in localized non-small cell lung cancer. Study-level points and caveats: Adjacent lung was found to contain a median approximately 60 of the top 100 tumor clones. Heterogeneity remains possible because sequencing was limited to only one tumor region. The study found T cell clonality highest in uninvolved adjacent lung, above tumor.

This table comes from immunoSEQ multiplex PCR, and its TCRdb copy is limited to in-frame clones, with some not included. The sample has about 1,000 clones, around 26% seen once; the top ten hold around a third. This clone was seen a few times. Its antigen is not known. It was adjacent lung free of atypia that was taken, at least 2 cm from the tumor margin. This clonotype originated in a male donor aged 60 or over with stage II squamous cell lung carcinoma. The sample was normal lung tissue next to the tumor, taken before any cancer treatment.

CDR3 sequence reads: CASSPIKTGRGTEAFF. The CDR3 region has the DNA TGTGCCAGCAGCCCAATAAAGACAGGGAGAGGCACTGAAGCTTTCTTT. The rearrangement joins TRBV11-3 to TRBJ1-1, with TRBD1 matching 7 bases. CDR1 is SGHNT, CDR2 YENEEA, per germline. This CDR3 spans 16 amino acids. With 5 bases clipped from V and 4 bases from J, the junction kept 13 bases outside the gene matches.